The clone carrying this T cell receptor beta chain was seen only a few times. Its target is not known. Investigators reverse transcribed all isolated RNA, so they sequenced expressed TCRB transcripts. Clones were read by immunoSEQ multiplex PCR, and TCRdb kept only the in-frame ones, dropping some. The sample has about 400,000 clones, roughly an eighth seen once. This entry belongs to a study of beta chain features in type 1 diabetes. As for the study in general: Patients looked much like healthy donors when it came to age, gender and cell yields. All samples combined gave 107,917,701 sorted cells for examination.

The ends lost 6 bases at V and 8 bases at J; junction bases unmatched: 7. This CDR3 has 14 amino acids. CDR1 is MGHDK and CDR2 is SYGVNS in the germline V gene. Study-level findings and limits: Shortening that was moderate but significant affected the TCRB CDR3s of Type 1 diabetes patients in all four CD4+ subsets. Junctions at VDJ sites from type 1 diabetes patients had fewer insertions and more deletions.

The chain employs TRBV25-1 and TRBJ1-6, with 7 bases that match TRBD1. The receptor's source is a man younger than 30 in good health. The sequenced sample consisted of naive CD4+ T cells from blood. The CDR3 reads CASRQTGLDSPLHF. CDR3 DNA sequence: TGTGCCAGCAGGCAGACAGGGCTAGATTCACCCCTCCACTTT.